Listed here is a single TCR beta chain. Its specificity is not known. This CDR3 has 13 residues. The germline CDR1 and CDR2 sequences are KGHSH and LQKENI. The V and J ends lost 8 bases and 4 bases, in that order; junction bases with no gene match: 6. This entry belongs to a study of cytomegalovirus exposure and HLA in healthy donors. Study as a whole: Caucasian-associated ancestry cluster membership applied to 75% to 85% of 398 genotyped donors.

The PCR used 60 Vbeta and 13 Jbeta primers. As handled by the study authors: Among the unique TCR beta chains that a later analysis counted, around 72 million in all, 10 million to 11 million were shared. Measured with immunoSEQ multiplex PCR; TCRdb has only the in-frame clones, and not every one. The V and J calls and clone size come from that table; D and trimming were worked out from the DNA. This sample carries some 140,000 clones, around 72% of them seen once, and the ten largest clones take about 1.2%. Study findings and constraints: About 87% or about 30% of the time was how often most TCR beta V segments were productive, according to an earlier analysis.

The donors (healthy individuals) were bone marrow donors. This sequence was found in a woman aged 40 to 50 in good health and CMV-seronegative. The specimen was PBMCs. V and J are TRBV18 and TRBJ1-1; TRBD1 agrees at 8 bases. The CDR3 protein is CASGQGIGTEAFF. DNA for the CDR3: TGTGCCAGCGGACAGGGTATTGGCACTGAAGCTTTCTTT. The variable domain in full, completed from reference TRBV18 and TRBJ1-1, reads NAGVMQNPRHLVRRRGQEARLRCSPMKGHSHVYWYRQLPEEGLKFMVYLQKENIIDESGMPKERFSAEFPKEGPSILRIQQVVRGDSAAYFCASGQGIGTEAFFGQGTRLTVV.